The 16 T cell receptor beta chains below all came from one sample that was sequenced in a study of identical twins. Each CDR3 protein is one row after TCRdb ran MiXCR on the 5' RACE reads. This sample carries 210,000 or so distinct CDR3 sequences, more than 15% of them seen once, and the ten largest clones take less than 45%. The data also belong to a second study, concerning T cells expressing NK-cell markers.

Sequenced sample: CD8+ T cells sorted from blood. These receptors were obtained from a woman under 30 in good health.

V usage is TRBV6-5 and J usage is TRBJ1-1; no reliable D call. With 4 bases removed from V and 2 bases from J, the gap between germline ends came to 8 bases. The CDR3 covers 13 residues. CDR1 MNHEY and CDR2 SVGAGI come from the germline V gene. CDR3 residues: CASSLQTNTEAFF. The DNA of the CDR3 is TGTGCCAGCAGTTTACAGACCAACACTGAAGCTTTCTTT.

This clonotype was picked up many times. The CDR3 sequence: CSGVTGDYYGYTF. CDR3 sequence (DNA): TGCAGCGGCGTGACAGGGGATTACTATGGCTACACCTTC. The rearrangement uses TRBV29-1 and TRBJ1-2; TRBD1 matches 8 bases. The CDR3 extends over 13 amino acids. The trim removed 7 bases at V and 3 bases at J, leaving 7 bases unmatched. CDR1 SQVTM and CDR2 ANQGSEA come from the germline V gene.

Comments on this clonotype: The DNA is left out, because the CDR3 cannot be placed on it with certainty; the CDR3 is given as TCRdb lists it. The rearrangement links TRBV7-5 to TRBJ2-1; the listed D gene, TRBD1, was not tested against the DNA. TRBV7-5 is noted as a pseudogene. Including both end residues, the CDR3 is 19 amino acids long. CDR3 protein: CISVSEREARGSSYNEQFF.

This clonotype was detected once. The J gene is TRBJ2-1, the V gene TRBV27, with 7 bases lining up with TRBD2. CDR1 is MNHEY and CDR2 is SMNVEV in the germline V gene (reference sequence). CDR3 size: 15 residues. The ends lost 2 bases at V and 2 bases at J; junction bases unmatched: 3. CDR3 coding DNA: TGTGCCAGCAGTTTAAGCGGGGAACCCTACAATGAGCAGTTCTTC. Its translation: CASSLSGEPYNEQFF.

V is TRBV10-2 and J is TRBJ2-7; 7 bases fit TRBD1. The CDR3 is made up of 14 amino acids. Per the germline V gene, CDR1 is WSHSY and CDR2 is SAAADI. V gave up 6 bases and J gave up 1 base; unmatched junction bases: 6. The CDR3 DNA reads TGCGCCAGCAGGTTGGCAGGGGGATCCTACGAGCAGTACTTC. It yields the protein CASRLAGGSYEQYF.

CDR3 sequence: CASGSKDTQYF. CDR3 nucleotides: TGTGCCAGCGGTTCTAAAGATACGCAGTATTTT. J is TRBJ2-3 and V is TRBV25-1, with D unresolved. The germline V gene has CDR1 MGHDK and CDR2 SYGVNS. The V gene lost 8 bases and the J gene lost 5 bases, with 8 bases spanning the gap. The CDR3 totals 11 residues.

The rearrangement links TRBV2 to TRBJ1-5, with D hard to call. CDR3 length: 13 amino acids. Per germline, CDR1 SNHLY and CDR2 FYNNEI. V was pared by 8 bases and J by 2 bases, with 10 bases between. The CDR3 is CASGQAGNQPQHF. The CDR3 DNA reads TGTGCCAGCGGGCAGGCGGGCAATCAGCCCCAGCATTTT.

There are a few counts of this clonotype. CDR3 in amino acids: CASSVGTSGITEQFF. DNA of the CDR3: TGTGCCAGCAGCGTAGGGACTAGCGGGATCACTGAGCAGTTCTTC. The J gene is TRBJ2-1, the V gene TRBV9; 12 bases align to TRBD2. The CDR3 loop spans 15 amino acids. Losses at the gene ends were 0 bases for V and 9 bases for J; bases not matched to a gene: 4. Germline CDR1 is SGDLS and CDR2 is YYNGEE. Together with reference TRBV9 and TRBJ2-1, the CDR3 gives the full variable domain: DSGVTQTPKHLITATGQRVTLRCSPRSGDLSVYWYQQSLDQGLQFLIQYYNGEERAKGNILERFSAQQFPDLHSELNLSSLELGDSALYFCASSVGTSGITEQFFGPGTRLTVL.

The table lists this clonotype with a few counts. V usage is TRBV29-1 and J usage is TRBJ2-7; D is unclear. Germline V lookup: CDR1 SQVTM, CDR2 ANQGSEA. The CDR3 covers 11 residues. Deletions cut 5 bases from V and 4 bases from J, with 9 bases between. CDR3 residues: CSVLWIYEQYF. In DNA form, the CDR3 reads TGCAGCGTTTTATGGATTTACGAGCAGTACTTC.

This rearrangement joins TRBV19 to TRBJ2-1; 8 nucleotides agree with TRBD2. CDR3 length: 15 amino acids. Germline loops: CDR1 LNHDA, CDR2 SQIVND (reference sequence). The J segment lost 9 bases and the V segment lost 3 bases, leaving 10 bases of the junction unmatched. The CDR3 sequence is CASSIGGLVTSEQFF. CDR3 sequence (DNA): TGTGCCAGTAGTATTGGGGGACTAGTGACTAGTGAGCAGTTCTTC.

The chain is built from TRBV5-1 and TRBJ1-2; D perhaps matches TRBD1 (5 bases). The germline V gene has CDR1 SGHRS and CDR2 YFSETQ. The CDR3 sequence is 13 residues long. The ends were cut back, 1 base at V and 6 bases at J, with 10 bases in the middle. DNA of the CDR3: TGCGCCAGCAGCTTGTCAGGGCAGAATGGCTACACCTTC. It encodes CASSLSGQNGYTF.

The sample holds a few counts of this clonotype. The chain recombines TRBV20-1 with TRBJ2-4; no clear D gene. CDR1 and CDR2 from the germline V gene are DFQATT and SNEGSKA (reference sequence). The CDR3 is made up of 11 amino acids. Trimming left V 5 bases short and J 6 bases short, with 8 bases between. CDR3 in DNA: TGCAGTGCTTGGACCCTAAACATTCAGTACTTC. Its protein product is CSAWTLNIQYF.

The chain combines TRBV7-8 with TRBJ2-3; TRBD1 aligns across 11 bases. CDR3 length: 18 amino acids. Germline CDR1 is SGHVS and CDR2 is FQNEAQ. The junction had 12 bases not matched to a gene; V was cut back by 4 bases and J by 3 bases. DNA of the CDR3: TGTGCCAGCAGCTGGCGCCGGGACAGGGGGAAAGGGACAGATACGCAGTATTTT. It translates to CASSWRRDRGKGTDTQYF.

The V call is TRBV29-1, the J call TRBJ2-6; no definite D call. The V gene lost 6 bases and the J gene lost 1 base, with 4 bases spanning the gap. The CDR3 consists of 12 residues. In germline, CDR1 is SQVTM, CDR2 ANQGSEA. Here the CDR3 DNA reads TGCAGCGTGGCGTCTGGGGCCAACGTCCTGACTTTC. Translating it yields CSVASGANVLTF.

CDR3 nucleotide sequence: TGTGCCACCCTAGTATCAGTGGGCACTGAAGCTTTCTTT. It codes for CATLVSVGTEAFF. The chain carries TRBV12-3 or TRBV12-4 and TRBJ1-1; D not certain. With 10 bases removed from V and 4 bases from J, the gap between germline ends came to 16 bases. The CDR3 extends over 13 amino acids.

This clonotype was detected only a few times. CDR3: CASDSLAGQPQHF. CDR3 in DNA: TGTGCCAGCGACTCCCTGGCGGGACAGCCCCAGCATTTT. The gene calls are TRBV19 and TRBJ1-5; no reliable D call. V was cut by 9 bases and J by 7 bases, with 16 bases left in between. Looked up from germline, CDR1 is LNHDA and CDR2 is SQIVND (reference sequence). The CDR3 extends over 13 amino acids.